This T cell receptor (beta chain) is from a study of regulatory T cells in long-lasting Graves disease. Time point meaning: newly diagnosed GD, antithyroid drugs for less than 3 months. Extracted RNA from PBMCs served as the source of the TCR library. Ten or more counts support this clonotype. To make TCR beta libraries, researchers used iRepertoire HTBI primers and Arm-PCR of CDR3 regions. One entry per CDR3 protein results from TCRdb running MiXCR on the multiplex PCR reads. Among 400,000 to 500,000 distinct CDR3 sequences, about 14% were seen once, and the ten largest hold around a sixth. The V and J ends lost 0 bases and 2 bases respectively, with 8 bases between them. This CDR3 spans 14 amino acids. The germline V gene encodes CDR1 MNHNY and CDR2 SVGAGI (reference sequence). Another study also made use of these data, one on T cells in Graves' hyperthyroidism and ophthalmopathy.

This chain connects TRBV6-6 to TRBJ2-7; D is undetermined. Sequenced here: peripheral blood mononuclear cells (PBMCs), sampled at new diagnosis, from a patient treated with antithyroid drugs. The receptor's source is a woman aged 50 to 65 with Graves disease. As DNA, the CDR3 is TGTGCCAGCAGTTACTCGCTCAACCCCTACGAGCAGTACTTC. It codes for CASSYSLNPYEQYF.